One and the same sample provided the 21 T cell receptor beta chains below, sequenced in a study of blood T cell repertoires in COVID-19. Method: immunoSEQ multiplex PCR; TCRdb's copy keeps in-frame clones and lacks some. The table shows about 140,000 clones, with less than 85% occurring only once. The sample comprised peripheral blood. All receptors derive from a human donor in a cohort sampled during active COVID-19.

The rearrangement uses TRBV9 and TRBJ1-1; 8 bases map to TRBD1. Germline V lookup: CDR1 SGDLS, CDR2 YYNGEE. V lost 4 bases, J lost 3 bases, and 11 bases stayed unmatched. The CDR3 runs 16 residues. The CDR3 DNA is TGTGCCAGCAGCCCGACAGGGGTGGCTGGGGACACTGAAGCTTTCTTT. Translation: CASSPTGVAGDTEAFF.

CDR3 sequence reads: CASSLLPGQVFRGYTF. The CDR3, as DNA: TGTGCCAGCAGCTTATTACCGGGACAGGTCTTTCGAGGCTACACCTTC. This chain links TRBV7-8 with TRBJ1-2, with 8 bases that match TRBD1. This CDR3 has 16 residues. V gave up 2 bases and J gave up 8 bases; unmatched junction bases: 13. Germline CDR1 SGHVS, CDR2 FQNEAQ.

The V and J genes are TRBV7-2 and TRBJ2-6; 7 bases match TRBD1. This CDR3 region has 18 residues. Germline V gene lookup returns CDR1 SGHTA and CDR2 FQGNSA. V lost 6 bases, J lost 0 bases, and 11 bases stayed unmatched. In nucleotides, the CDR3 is TGTGCCAGCAGTTCGACAGGGACGCGGAACTCTGGGGCCAACGTCCTGACTTTC. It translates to CASSSTGTRNSGANVLTF.

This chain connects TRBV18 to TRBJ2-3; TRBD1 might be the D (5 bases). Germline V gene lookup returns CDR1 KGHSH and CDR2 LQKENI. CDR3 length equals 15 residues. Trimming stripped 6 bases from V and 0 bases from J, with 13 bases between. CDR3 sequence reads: CASSQNRQSTDTQYF. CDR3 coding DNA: TGTGCCAGCTCCCAGAACCGACAGAGCACAGATACGCAGTATTTT.

The CDR3 loop reads CASSIQQWTEAFF. For the CDR3, the DNA is TGTGCCAGCAGCATACAACAATGGACTGAAGCTTTCTTT. The chain couples TRBV7-3 to TRBJ1-1; D remains ambiguous. V shed 5 bases and J shed 5 bases, with 12 bases lying between them. The CDR3 spans 13 residues. Germline V gives CDR1 SGHTA, CDR2 FQGTGA.

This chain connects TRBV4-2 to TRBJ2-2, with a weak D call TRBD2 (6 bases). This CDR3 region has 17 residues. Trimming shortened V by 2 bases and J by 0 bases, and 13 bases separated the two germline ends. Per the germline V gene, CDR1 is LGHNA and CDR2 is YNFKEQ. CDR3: CASSQFTRGSNTGELFF. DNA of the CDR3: TGTGCCAGCAGCCAATTTACCCGGGGGTCGAACACCGGGGAGCTGTTTTTT.

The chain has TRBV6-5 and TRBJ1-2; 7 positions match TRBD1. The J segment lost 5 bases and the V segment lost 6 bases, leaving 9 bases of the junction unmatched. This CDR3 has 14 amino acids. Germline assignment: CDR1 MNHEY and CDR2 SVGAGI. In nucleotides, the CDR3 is TGTGCCAGCAGCCCCGGGACAGATAATTATGGCTACACCTTC. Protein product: CASSPGTDNYGYTF.

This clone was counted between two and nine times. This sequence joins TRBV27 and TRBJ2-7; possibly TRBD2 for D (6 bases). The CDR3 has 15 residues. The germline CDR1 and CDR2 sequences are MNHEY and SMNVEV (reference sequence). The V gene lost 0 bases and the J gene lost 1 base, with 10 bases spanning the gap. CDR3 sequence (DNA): TGTGCCAGCAGTTTATCGCTAGCGAATTCCTACGAGCAGTACTTC. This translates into CASSLSLANSYEQYF.

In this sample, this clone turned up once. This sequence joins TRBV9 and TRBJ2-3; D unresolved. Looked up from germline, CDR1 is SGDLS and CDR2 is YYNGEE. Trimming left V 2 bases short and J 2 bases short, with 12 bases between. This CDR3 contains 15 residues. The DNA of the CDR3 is TGTGCCAGCAGCGTTCAACCGGTTCCCACAGATACGCAGTATTTT. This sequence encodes CASSVQPVPTDTQYF. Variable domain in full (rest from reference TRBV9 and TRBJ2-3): DSGVTQTPKHLITATGQRVTLRCSPRSGDLSVYWYQQSLDQGLQFLIQYYNGEERAKGNILERFSAQQFPDLHSELNLSSLELGDSALYFCASSVQPVPTDTQYFGPGTRLTVL.

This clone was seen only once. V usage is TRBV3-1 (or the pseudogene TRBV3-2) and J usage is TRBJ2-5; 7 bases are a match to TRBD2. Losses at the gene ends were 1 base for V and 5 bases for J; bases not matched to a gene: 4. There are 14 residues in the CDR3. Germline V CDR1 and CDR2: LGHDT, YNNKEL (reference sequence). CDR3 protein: CASSQAWGGETQYF. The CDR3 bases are TGTGCCAGCAGCCAAGCCTGGGGGGGGGAGACCCAGTACTTC.

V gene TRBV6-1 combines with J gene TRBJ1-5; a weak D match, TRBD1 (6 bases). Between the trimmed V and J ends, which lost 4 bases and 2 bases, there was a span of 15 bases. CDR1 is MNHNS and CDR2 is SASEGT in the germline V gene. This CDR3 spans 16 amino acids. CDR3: CASSGRGGVGNQPQHF. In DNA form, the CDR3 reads TGTGCCAGCAGTGGGAGGGGGGGGGTAGGCAATCAGCCCCAGCATTTT.

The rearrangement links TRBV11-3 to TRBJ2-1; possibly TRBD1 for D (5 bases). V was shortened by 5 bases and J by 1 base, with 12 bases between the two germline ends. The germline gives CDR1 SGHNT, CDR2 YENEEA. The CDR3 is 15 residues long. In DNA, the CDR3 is TGTGCCAGCAGCGCTGCAGGGTTTTCCTACAATGAGCAGTTCTTC. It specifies CASSAAGFSYNEQFF.

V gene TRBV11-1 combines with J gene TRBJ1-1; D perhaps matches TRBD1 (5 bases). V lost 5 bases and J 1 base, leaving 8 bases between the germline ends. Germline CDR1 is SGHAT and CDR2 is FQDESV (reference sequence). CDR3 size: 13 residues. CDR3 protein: CASSLQGNTEAFF. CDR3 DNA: TGTGCCAGCAGCCTCCAGGGGAACACTGAAGCTTTCTTT.

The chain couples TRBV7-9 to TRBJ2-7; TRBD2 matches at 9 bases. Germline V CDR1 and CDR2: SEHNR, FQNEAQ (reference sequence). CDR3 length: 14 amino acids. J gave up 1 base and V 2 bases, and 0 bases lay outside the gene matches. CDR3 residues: CASSLLAGSYEQYF. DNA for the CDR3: TGTGCCAGCAGCTTACTAGCGGGATCCTACGAGCAGTACTTC.

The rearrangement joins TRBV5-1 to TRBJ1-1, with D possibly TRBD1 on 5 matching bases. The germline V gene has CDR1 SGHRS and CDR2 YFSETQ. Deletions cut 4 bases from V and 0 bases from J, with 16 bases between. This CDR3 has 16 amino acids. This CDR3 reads CASSPGGLGVNTEAFF. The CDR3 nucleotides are TGCGCCAGCAGCCCCGGGGGGTTAGGCGTGAACACTGAAGCTTTCTTT.

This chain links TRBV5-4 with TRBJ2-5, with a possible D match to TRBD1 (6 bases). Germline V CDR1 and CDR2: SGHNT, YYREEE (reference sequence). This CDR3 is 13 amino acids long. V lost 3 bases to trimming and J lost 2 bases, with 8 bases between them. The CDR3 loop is CASSSDRQETQYF. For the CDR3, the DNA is TGTGCCAGCAGCTCGGACAGACAAGAGACCCAGTACTTC.

CDR3 protein: CASSYSGGPVYGYTF. CDR3 nucleotides: TGTGCCAGCAGTTACAGCGGCGGGCCAGTCTATGGCTACACCTTC. The gene calls are TRBV6-2 or TRBV6-3 and TRBJ1-2; D call uncertain. CDR3 size: 15 residues. Germline V gives CDR1 MNHEY, CDR2 SVGEGT. Trimming shortened V by 2 bases and J by 4 bases, and 14 bases separated the two germline ends.

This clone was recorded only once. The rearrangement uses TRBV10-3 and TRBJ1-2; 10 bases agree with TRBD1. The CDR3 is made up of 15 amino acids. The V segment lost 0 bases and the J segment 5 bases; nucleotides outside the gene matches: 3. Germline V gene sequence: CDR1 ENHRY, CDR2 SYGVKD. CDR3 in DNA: TGTGCCATCAGTGAGTCGGGACAGGGGCCTTATGGCTACACCTTC. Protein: CAISESGQGPYGYTF.

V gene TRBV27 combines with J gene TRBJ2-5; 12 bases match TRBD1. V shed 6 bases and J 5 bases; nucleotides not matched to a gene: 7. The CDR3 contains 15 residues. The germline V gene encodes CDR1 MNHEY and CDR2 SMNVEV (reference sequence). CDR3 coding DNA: TGTGCCAGCAGGGGACAGGGGGCTTTAGGGGAGACCCAGTACTTC. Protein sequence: CASRGQGALGETQYF.

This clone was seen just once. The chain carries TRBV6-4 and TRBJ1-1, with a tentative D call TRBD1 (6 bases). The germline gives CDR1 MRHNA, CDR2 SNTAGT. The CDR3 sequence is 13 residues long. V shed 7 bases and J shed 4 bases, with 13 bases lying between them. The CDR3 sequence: CASKVEGVTEAFF. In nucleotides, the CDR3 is TGTGCCAGCAAGGTCGAGGGGGTCACTGAAGCTTTCTTT.

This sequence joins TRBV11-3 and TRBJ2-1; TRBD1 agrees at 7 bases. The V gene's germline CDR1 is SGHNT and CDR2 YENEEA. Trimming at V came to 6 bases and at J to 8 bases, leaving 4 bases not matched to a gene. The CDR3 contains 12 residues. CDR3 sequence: CASSSQGDEQFF. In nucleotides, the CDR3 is TGTGCCAGCAGTTCCCAGGGGGATGAGCAGTTCTTC. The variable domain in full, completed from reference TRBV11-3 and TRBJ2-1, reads EAGVVQSPRYKIIEKKQPVAFWCNPISGHNTLYWYLQNLGQGPELLIRYENEEAVDDSQLPKDRFSAERLKGVDSTLKIQPAELGDSAVYLCASSSQGDEQFFGPGTRLTVL.